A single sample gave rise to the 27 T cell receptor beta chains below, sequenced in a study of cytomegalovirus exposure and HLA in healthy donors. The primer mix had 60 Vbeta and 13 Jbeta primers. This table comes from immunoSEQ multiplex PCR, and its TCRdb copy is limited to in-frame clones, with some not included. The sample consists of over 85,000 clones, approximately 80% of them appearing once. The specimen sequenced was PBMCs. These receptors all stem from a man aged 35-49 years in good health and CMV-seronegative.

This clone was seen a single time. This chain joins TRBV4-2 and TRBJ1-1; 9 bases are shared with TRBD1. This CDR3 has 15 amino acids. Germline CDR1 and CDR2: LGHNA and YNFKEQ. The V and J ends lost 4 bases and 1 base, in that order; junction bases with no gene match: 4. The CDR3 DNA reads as TGTGCCAGCAGCCGGTCGGGACAGGGGAACACTGAAGCTTTCTTT. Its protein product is CASSRSGQGNTEAFF.

The DNA of the CDR3 is TGTGCCAGCAGCTTAGCAGGACAGGGGGCGCCTGGCTACACCTTC. It specifies CASSLAGQGAPGYTF. The V and J genes are TRBV7-9 and TRBJ1-2, with 11 bases identical to TRBD1. Germline assignment: CDR1 SEHNR and CDR2 FQNEAQ (reference sequence). Trimming took 0 bases from V and 7 from J; bases not matched to a gene: 4. This CDR3 region has 15 residues.

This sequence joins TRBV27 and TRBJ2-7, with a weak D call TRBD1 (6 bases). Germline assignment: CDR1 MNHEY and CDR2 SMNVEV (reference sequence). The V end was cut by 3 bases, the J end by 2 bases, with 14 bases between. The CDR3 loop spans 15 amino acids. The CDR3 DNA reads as TGTGCCAGCAGTTTTTCAGGGGCGGTAACCTACGAGCAGTACTTC. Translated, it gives CASSFSGAVTYEQYF.

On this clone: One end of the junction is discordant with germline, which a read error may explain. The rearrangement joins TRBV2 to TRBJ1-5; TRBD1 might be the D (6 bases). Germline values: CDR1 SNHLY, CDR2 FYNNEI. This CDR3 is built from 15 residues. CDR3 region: CASREGGGGNQPQHF. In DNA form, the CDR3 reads TGTGCCAGCAGAGAAGGAGGGGGTGGCAATCAGCCCCAGCATTTT.

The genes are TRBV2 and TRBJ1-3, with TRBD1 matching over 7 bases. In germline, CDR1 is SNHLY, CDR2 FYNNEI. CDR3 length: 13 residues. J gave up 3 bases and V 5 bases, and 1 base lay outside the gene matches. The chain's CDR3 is CASSTGVGNTIYF. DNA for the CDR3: TGTGCCAGCAGTACAGGGGTTGGAAACACCATATATTTT.

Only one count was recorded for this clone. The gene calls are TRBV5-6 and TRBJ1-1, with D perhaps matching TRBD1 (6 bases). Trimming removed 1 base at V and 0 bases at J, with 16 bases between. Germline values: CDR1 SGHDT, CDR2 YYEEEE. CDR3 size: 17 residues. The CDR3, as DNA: TGTGCCAGCAGCTTGAAAGCAGGGGTATTAATGAACACTGAAGCTTTCTTT. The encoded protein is CASSLKAGVLMNTEAFF.

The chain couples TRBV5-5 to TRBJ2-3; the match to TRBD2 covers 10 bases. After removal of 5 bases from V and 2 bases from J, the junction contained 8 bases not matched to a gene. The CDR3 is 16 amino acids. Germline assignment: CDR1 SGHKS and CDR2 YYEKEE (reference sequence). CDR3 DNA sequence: TGTGCCAGCAGTCCTATACTAGCGGGGTCCACAGATACGCAGTATTTT. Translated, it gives CASSPILAGSTDTQYF.

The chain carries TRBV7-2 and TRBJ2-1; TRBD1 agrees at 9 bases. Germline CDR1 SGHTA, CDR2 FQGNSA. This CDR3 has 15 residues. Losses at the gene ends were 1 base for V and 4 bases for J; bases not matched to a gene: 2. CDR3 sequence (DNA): TGTGCCAGCAGCTTAGACAGGGGGCTTTACAATGAGCAGTTCTTC. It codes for CASSLDRGLYNEQFF.

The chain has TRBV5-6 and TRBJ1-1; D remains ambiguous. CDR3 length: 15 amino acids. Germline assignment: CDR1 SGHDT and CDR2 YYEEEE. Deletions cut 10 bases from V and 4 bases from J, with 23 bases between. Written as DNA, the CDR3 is TGTGCCTCCAAGGGAGGCGAACCGTTAGGCACTGAAGCTTTCTTT. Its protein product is CASKGGEPLGTEAFF.

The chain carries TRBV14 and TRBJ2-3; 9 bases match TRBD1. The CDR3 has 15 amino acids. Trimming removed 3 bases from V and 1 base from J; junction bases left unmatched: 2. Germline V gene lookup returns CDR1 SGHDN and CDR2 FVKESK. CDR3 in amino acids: CASSQRQGGTDTQYF. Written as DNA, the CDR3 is TGTGCCAGCAGCCAGCGACAGGGGGGCACAGATACGCAGTATTTT.

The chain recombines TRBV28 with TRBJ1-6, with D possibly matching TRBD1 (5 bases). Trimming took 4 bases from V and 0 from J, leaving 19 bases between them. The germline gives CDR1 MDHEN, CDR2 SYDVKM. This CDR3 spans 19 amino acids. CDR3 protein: CASSSMGPGENSYNSPLHF. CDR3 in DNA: TGTGCCAGCAGTTCAATGGGGCCTGGGGAAAACTCCTATAATTCACCCCTCCACTTT.

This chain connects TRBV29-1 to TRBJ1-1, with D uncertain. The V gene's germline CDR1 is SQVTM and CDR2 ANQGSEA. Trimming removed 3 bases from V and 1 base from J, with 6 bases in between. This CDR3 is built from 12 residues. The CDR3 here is CSVDSGNTEAFF. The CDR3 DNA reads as TGCAGCGTTGATAGCGGGAACACTGAAGCTTTCTTT.

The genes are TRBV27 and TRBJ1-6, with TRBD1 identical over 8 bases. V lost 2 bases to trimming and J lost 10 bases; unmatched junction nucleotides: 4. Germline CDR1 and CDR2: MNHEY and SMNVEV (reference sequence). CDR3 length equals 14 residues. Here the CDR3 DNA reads TGTGCCAGCAGTTTAGATCCAGGGGGCTCACCCCTCCACTTT. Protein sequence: CASSLDPGGSPLHF.

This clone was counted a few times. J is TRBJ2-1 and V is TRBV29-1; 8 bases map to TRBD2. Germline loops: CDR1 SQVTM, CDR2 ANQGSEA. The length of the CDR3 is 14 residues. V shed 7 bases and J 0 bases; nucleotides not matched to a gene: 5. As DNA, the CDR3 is TGCAGCGAGTCGGGGGGGGGCTCCTACAATGAGCAGTTCTTC. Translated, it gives CSESGGGSYNEQFF.

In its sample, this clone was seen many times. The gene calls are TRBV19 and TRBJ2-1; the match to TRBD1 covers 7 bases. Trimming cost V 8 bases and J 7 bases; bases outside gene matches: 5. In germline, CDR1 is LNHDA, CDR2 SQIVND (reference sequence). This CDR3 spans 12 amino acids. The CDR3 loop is CASEGRGNEQFF. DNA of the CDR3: TGTGCCAGTGAGGGCAGGGGGAATGAGCAGTTCTTC.

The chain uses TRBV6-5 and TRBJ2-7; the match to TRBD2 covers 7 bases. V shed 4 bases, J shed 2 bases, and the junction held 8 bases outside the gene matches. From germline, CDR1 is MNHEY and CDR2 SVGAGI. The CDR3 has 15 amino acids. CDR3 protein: CASSSPTSSPYEQYF. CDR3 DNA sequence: TGTGCCAGCAGTTCCCCGACTAGCTCCCCCTACGAGCAGTACTTC.

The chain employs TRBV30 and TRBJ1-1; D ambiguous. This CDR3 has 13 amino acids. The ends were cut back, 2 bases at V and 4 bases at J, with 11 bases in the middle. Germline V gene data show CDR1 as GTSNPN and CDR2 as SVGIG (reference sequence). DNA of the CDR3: TGTGCCTGGAGTCCCAACAGAGCCACTGAAGCTTTCTTT. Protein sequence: CAWSPNRATEAFF.

The CDR3 sequence: CASSEWGELNEQYF. CDR3 nucleotide sequence: TGTGCCAGCAGTGAATGGGGGGAATTAAACGAGCAGTACTTC. The chain uses TRBV6-1 and TRBJ2-7; D may be TRBD2 (6 bases). CDR1 and CDR2 from the germline V gene are MNHNS and SASEGT. The CDR3 covers 14 residues. Trimming took 2 bases from V and 5 from J, leaving 13 bases between them.

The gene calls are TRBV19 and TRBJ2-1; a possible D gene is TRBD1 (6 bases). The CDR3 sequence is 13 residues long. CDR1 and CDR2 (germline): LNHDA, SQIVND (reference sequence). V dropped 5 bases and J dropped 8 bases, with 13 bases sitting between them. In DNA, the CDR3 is TGTGCCAGTAGTTACGGACAGAAGGATGAGCAGTTCTTC. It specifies CASSYGQKDEQFF.

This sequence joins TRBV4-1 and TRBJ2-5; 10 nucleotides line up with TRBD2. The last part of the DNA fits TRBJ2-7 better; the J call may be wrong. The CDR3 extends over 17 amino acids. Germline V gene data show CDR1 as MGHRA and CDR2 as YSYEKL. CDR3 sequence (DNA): TGCGCCAGCAGCCAAGGGCCTGGGCTAGCGGGGGAAAACGAGCAGTACTTC. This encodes CASSQGPGLAGENEQYF.

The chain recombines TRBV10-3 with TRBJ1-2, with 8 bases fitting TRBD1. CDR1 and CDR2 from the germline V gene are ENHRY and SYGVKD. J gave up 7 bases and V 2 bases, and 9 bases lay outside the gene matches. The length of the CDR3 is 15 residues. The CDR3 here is CAISEGDRRWVGYTF. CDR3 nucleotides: TGTGCCATCAGTGAGGGGGACAGGAGGTGGGTTGGCTACACCTTC.

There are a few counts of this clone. CDR3 protein: CAISDPAGEGDTQYF. The CDR3 DNA is TGTGCCATCAGTGACCCAGCGGGGGAAGGGGATACGCAGTATTTT. J is TRBJ2-3 and V is TRBV10-3, with 8 nucleotides matching TRBD2. Germline values: CDR1 ENHRY, CDR2 SYGVKD. The CDR3 is 15 residues long. With V trimmed by 3 bases and J by 6 bases, 8 bases remained unmatched.

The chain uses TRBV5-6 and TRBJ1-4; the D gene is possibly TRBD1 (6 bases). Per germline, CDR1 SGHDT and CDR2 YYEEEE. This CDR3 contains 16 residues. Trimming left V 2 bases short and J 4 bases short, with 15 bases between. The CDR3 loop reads CASSFGGQIFNEKLFF. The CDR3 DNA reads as TGTGCCAGCAGCTTTGGCGGACAGATTTTTAATGAAAAACTGTTTTTT.

CDR3 residues: CASSQPNRGSNEKLFF. In DNA, the CDR3 is TGTGCCAGCAGTCAACCGAACAGGGGCTCTAATGAAAAACTGTTTTTT. The rearrangement uses TRBV6-6 and TRBJ1-4; 7 bases match TRBD1. V shed 5 bases, J shed 3 bases, and the junction held 9 bases outside the gene matches. The CDR3 is 16 residues long. Germline CDR1 reads MNHNY; CDR2 reads SVGAGI (reference sequence).

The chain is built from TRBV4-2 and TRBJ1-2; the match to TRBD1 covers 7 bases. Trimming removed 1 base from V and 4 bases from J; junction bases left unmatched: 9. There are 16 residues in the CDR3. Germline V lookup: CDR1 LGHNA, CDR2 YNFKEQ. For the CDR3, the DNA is TGTGCCAGCAGCCAAGCGTACGGACAGGAATCCTATGGCTACACCTTC. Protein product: CASSQAYGQESYGYTF.

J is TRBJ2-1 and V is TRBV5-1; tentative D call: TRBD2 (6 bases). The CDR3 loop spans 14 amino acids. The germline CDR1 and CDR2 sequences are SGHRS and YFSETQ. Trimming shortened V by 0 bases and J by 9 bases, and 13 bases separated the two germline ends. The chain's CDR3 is CASSLVEGYGEQFF. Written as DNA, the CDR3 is TGCGCCAGCAGCTTGGTGGAGGGGTACGGTGAGCAGTTCTTC.

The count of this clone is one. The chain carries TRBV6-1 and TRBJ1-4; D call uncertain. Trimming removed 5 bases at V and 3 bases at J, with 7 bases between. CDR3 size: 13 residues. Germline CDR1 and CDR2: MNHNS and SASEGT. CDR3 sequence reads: CASSSGANEKLFF. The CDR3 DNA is TGTGCCAGCAGTAGCGGGGCTAATGAAAAACTGTTTTTT.